One sample yielded the 32 T cell receptor beta chains listed below, sequenced in a study of blood T cells in healthy people across ages. Next came a second PCR, run for roughly 6 to 11 cycles, which used a sample-barcoded 5' primer along with a J-beta primer mix. TCRdb independently ran MiXCR on the 5' RACE reads; one entry per CDR3 protein. Counted here are over a million distinct CDR3 sequences, around 27% occurring once; the ten biggest clones make up around 0.75%. This sample also appeared in a second study, on T cells of mothers and their children.

The sequenced sample was blood. These receptors originate from a girl aged 2 to 10 in good health.

On this clonotype: This may come from a read error, since a much larger clone is one base off. The gene calls are TRBV4-1 and TRBJ2-5; D possibly corresponds to TRBD1 (6 bases). Near its end, the DNA agrees better with TRBJ2-1, so the J call may be wrong. Germline CDR1 MGHRA, CDR2 YSYEKL. This CDR3 is built from 14 residues. For the CDR3, the DNA is TGCGCCAGCAGCCAGGGGGCCGGTAAATATGGGCAGTTCTTC. Amino acid sequence: CASSQGAGKYGQFF.

The table lists this clonotype with a few counts. The chain carries TRBV7-9 and TRBJ2-4, with D unresolved. Germline V CDR1 and CDR2: SEHNR, FQNEAQ (reference sequence). The CDR3 spans 14 residues. The ends were cut back, 3 bases at V and 6 bases at J, with 12 bases in the middle. Written as DNA, the CDR3 is TGTGCCAGCAGCTTTCTTTCCGAAACAAACATTCAGTACTTC. Its translation: CASSFLSETNIQYF.

The chain links TRBV7-6 to TRBJ2-7; TRBD2 aligns across 7 bases. CDR1 SGHVS and CDR2 FNYEAQ come from the germline V gene. After removal of 5 bases from V and 4 bases from J, the junction contained 11 bases not matched to a gene. CDR3 length: 15 amino acids. The CDR3 bases are TGTGCCAGCAGCCCAGGGCCTAGCGGAGTTTACGAGCAGTACTTC. Its translation is CASSPGPSGVYEQYF.

J is TRBJ2-5 and V is TRBV20-1; D perhaps matches TRBD2 (5 bases). The end of the DNA is better explained by TRBJ2-1, so the J call may be wrong. The CDR3 is 11 amino acids. CDR1 and CDR2 from the germline V gene are DFQATT and SNEGSKA (reference sequence). The CDR3 is CSARPGNEQFF. As DNA, the CDR3 is TGCAGTGCTAGACCGGGGAATGAGCAGTTCTTC.

This chain links TRBV4-3 with TRBJ1-1, with unresolved D. The CDR3 extends over 16 amino acids. Trimming left V 0 bases short and J 6 bases short, with 17 bases between. Germline CDR1 and CDR2: LGHNA and YSLEER. In nucleotides, the CDR3 is TGCGCCAGCAGCCAAGACCCAAGCGGGGTGACGGCTGAAGCTTTCTTT. Translating it yields CASSQDPSGVTAEAFF.

CDR3 bases: TGCAGCGCCGTCCCCCTGGCGGGAGACCGCTATGGCTACACCTTC. Translation: CSAVPLAGDRYGYTF. The V and J genes are TRBV29-1 and TRBJ1-2; D is unresolved. Trimming left V 7 bases short and J 4 bases short, with 22 bases between. The CDR3 is made up of 15 amino acids. Germline V gene lookup returns CDR1 SQVTM and CDR2 ANQGSEA.

This clonotype was detected a few times. The rearrangement joins TRBV20-1 to TRBJ2-7; weak D call: TRBD2 (6 bases). Looked up from germline, CDR1 is DFQATT and CDR2 is SNEGSKA (reference sequence). The CDR3 consists of 14 residues. Trimming left V 4 bases short and J 2 bases short, with 15 bases between. The CDR3 DNA reads TGCAGTGCTAAACGCGGAGGGGTCCCCTACGAGCAGTACTTC. Its protein is CSAKRGGVPYEQYF.

This clonotype has more than one count but fewer than ten. This chain joins TRBV6-6 and TRBJ1-2; D is undetermined. The V gene's germline CDR1 is MNHNY and CDR2 SVGAGI (reference sequence). V lost 2 bases and J lost 0, with 7 bases in between. The CDR3 is made up of 14 amino acids. As DNA, the CDR3 is TGTGCCAGCAGTTACAATCCGTCTAACTATGGCTACACCTTC. Translation gives CASSYNPSNYGYTF.

The chain uses TRBV7-9 and TRBJ1-2, with D possibly matching TRBD1 (5 bases). V was trimmed by 10 bases and J by 8 bases, leaving 11 bases between them. This CDR3 is built from 10 residues. Per the germline V gene, CDR1 is SEHNR and CDR2 is FQNEAQ (reference sequence). The DNA of the CDR3 is TGTGCCACAGGGTTGGGGGGCTACACCTTC. Residues: CATGLGGYTF.

This clonotype was recorded a few times. In DNA, the CDR3 is TGTGCCACCAGCAGTATATCGGGAGATACGCAGTATTTT. This encodes CATSSISGDTQYF. This chain links TRBV15 with TRBJ2-3; D not certain. Trimming stripped 3 bases from V and 5 bases from J, with 9 bases between. This CDR3 has 13 amino acids. The germline V gene has CDR1 LNHNV and CDR2 YYDKDF (reference sequence). Complete variable domain (other parts from reference TRBV15 and TRBJ2-3): DAMVIQNPRYQVTQFGKPVTLSCSQTLNHNVMYWYQQKSSQAPKLLFHYYDKDFNNEADTPDNFQSRRPNTSFCFLDIRSPGLGDTAMYLCATSSISGDTQYFGPGTRLTVL.

This clonotype was counted a few times. The V and J genes are TRBV28 and TRBJ1-2; no clear D gene. Germline-derived CDR1 and CDR2 are MDHEN and SYDVKM. This CDR3 comprises 17 residues. V was trimmed by 3 bases and J by 0 bases, leaving 17 bases between them. The CDR3 protein is CASSFRRLSLANYGYTF. In nucleotides, the CDR3 is TGTGCCAGCAGTTTTCGGAGGCTTTCCTTAGCTAACTATGGCTACACCTTC.

This clonotype was detected a few times. The genes are TRBV29-1 and TRBJ1-1; tentative D call: TRBD1 (5 bases). The CDR3 totals 14 residues. V was cut by 4 bases and J by 4 bases, with 16 bases left in between. Germline V gives CDR1 SQVTM, CDR2 ANQGSEA. The CDR3 DNA reads as TGCAGCGTTGCCCTCCTCGTTGGGGGCACTGAAGCTTTCTTT. Residues: CSVALLVGGTEAFF.

The sample holds a few counts of this clonotype. This rearrangement joins TRBV9 to TRBJ2-3; TRBD2 agrees at 10 bases. The germline CDR1 and CDR2 sequences are SGDLS and YYNGEE. The V segment lost 4 bases and the J segment 6 bases; nucleotides outside the gene matches: 8. The CDR3 loop spans 15 amino acids. The CDR3 coding sequence is TGTGCCAGCAGCCTCGGACTAGCGGCTGGGGATACGCAGTATTTT. This codes for CASSLGLAAGDTQYF.

This chain connects TRBV10-3 to TRBJ2-5; 10 bases map to TRBD2. The closer fit of TRBJ2-7 to the DNA end suggests the J call may be wrong. This CDR3 region has 16 residues. Germline values: CDR1 ENHRY, CDR2 SYGVKD. The CDR3 is CAISVELAGELYEQYF. In nucleotides, the CDR3 is TGTGCCATCAGTGTAGAGCTAGCGGGAGAATTGTACGAGCAGTACTTC.

Only a few counts were recorded for this clonotype. The DNA of the CDR3 is TGCGCCAGCAGCCATACCCCTGTAGGGATGGTAGCGGACTACAATGAGCAGTTCTTC. Residues: CASSHTPVGMVADYNEQFF. The gene calls are TRBV4-1 and TRBJ2-5; D might be TRBD2 (6 bases). The DNA end lines up better with TRBJ2-1; the J call may be wrong. The CDR3 is 19 residues long. Germline CDR1 MGHRA, CDR2 YSYEKL.

This clonotype was seen a single time. This chain joins TRBV15 and TRBJ2-3, with 7 positions matching TRBD2. The V segment lost 1 base and the J segment 5 bases; nucleotides outside the gene matches: 15. CDR3 length: 18 amino acids. The germline gives CDR1 LNHNV, CDR2 YYDKDF (reference sequence). CDR3 sequence (DNA): TGTGCCACCAGCAGAGCCCCCAGGAGTGGCGGGGGAGGAGATACGCAGTATTTT. Its protein product is CATSRAPRSGGGGDTQYF.

This clonotype was counted between two and nine times. The chain is built from TRBV24-1 and TRBJ2-7; unclear D gene. This CDR3 has 13 amino acids. Per the germline V gene, CDR1 is KGHDR and CDR2 is SFDVKD. Trimming removed 6 bases at V and 7 bases at J, with 15 bases between. CDR3 coding DNA: TGTGCCACCAGTCCTTTTCCCGGGCGGGAGCAGTACTTC. Protein sequence: CATSPFPGREQYF.

The V and J genes are TRBV21-1 and TRBJ2-7. TRBV21-1 is given as a pseudogene. The CDR3 is 15 amino acids. As DNA, the CDR3 is TGTGCCAGCAGCAGAGACCGACAGGGCTCCTACGAGCAGTACTTC. It encodes CASSRDRQGSYEQYF.

The chain combines TRBV5-6 with TRBJ2-5; unclear D gene. The CDR3 length is 17 residues. V lost 2 bases, J lost 1 base, and 18 bases lay in between. Germline-derived CDR1 and CDR2 are SGHDT and YYEEEE. The chain's CDR3 is CASSFPVGSTVQETQYF. The DNA for the CDR3 is TGTGCCAGCAGCTTTCCAGTAGGGTCAACAGTCCAAGAGACCCAGTACTTC.

The V gene is TRBV12-3 or TRBV12-4, the J gene TRBJ2-5, with TRBD2 identical over 7 bases. V lost 7 bases and J lost 1; bases outside the gene matches: 3. This CDR3 is 13 amino acids long. CDR3 bases: TGTGCCAGCACCGCTAGCGGCCAAGAGACCCAGTACTTC. Amino acid sequence: CASTASGQETQYF.

The J gene is TRBJ1-1, the V gene TRBV7-6; TRBD1 agrees at 12 bases. Germline V lookup: CDR1 SGHVS, CDR2 FNYEAQ. Trimming removed 4 bases from V and 4 bases from J; junction bases left unmatched: 10. CDR3 length: 17 residues. The CDR3 nucleotides are TGTGCCAGCAGCTATCGGGACAGGGGGCCAAGTGGCACTGAAGCTTTCTTT. Its protein product is CASSYRDRGPSGTEAFF. Supplemented by reference TRBV7-6 and TRBJ1-1, the full variable domain reads GAGVSQSPRYKVTKRGQDVALRCDPISGHVSLYWYRQALGQGPEFLTYFNYEAQQDKSGLPNDRFSAERPEGSISTLTIQRTEQRDSAMYRCASSYRDRGPSGTEAFFGQGTRLTVV.

The chain joins TRBV28 to TRBJ2-2, with D tentatively TRBD1 (6 bases). Trimming took 4 bases from V and 1 from J, leaving 16 bases between them. Germline CDR1 reads MDHEN; CDR2 reads SYDVKM. This CDR3 contains 17 residues. The CDR3 is CASSSPRQVQNTGELFF. The CDR3 coding sequence is TGTGCCAGCAGTTCTCCAAGACAGGTCCAGAACACCGGGGAGCTGTTTTTT.

This clonotype was detected only a few times. The CDR3 nucleotides are TGTGCCAGCAGTTTTGGGTTCGGGGCAGGCGAGCAGTACTTC. It translates to CASSFGFGAGEQYF. The chain links TRBV27 to TRBJ2-7; D may be TRBD1 or TRBD2 (5 bases each). Germline lookup yields CDR1 MNHEY and CDR2 SMNVEV (reference sequence). Deletions cut 3 bases from V and 6 bases from J, with 15 bases between. The CDR3 is made up of 14 amino acids.

With respect to this clonotype: Germline and junction disagree at one end, which may indicate a read error. V usage is TRBV6-6 and J usage is TRBJ2-7; weak D call: TRBD2 (5 bases). In germline, CDR1 is MNHNY, CDR2 SVGAGI (reference sequence). The CDR3 runs to 13 residues. The CDR3 DNA reads TGTGCCAGCAGCTACGAGGGAATAAGCCCCCGGGACTTC. This translates into CASSYEGISPRDF.

The V and J genes are TRBV5-1 and TRBJ2-2; D perhaps matches TRBD1 (6 bases). Germline V lookup: CDR1 SGHRS, CDR2 YFSETQ. Trimming stripped 3 bases from V and 1 base from J, with 7 bases between. The CDR3 sequence is 14 residues long. The CDR3 protein is CASSWTENTGELFF. The DNA of the CDR3 is TGCGCCAGCAGCTGGACAGAGAACACCGGGGAGCTGTTTTTT.

Here the CDR3 reads CSTDRGRTLLNEQFF. CDR3 sequence (DNA): TGCAGTACTGACCGCGGGAGAACTTTGTTGAATGAGCAGTTCTTC. V and J are TRBV20-1 and TRBJ2-5, with 7 bases identical to TRBD2. The assigned J gene may be wrong: the sequence end matches TRBJ2-1 better. Germline loops: CDR1 DFQATT, CDR2 SNEGSKA (reference sequence). This CDR3 is built from 15 residues.

The J gene is TRBJ2-5, the V gene TRBV29-1; a weak D match, TRBD2 (6 bases). V was pared by 6 bases and J by 5 bases, with 16 bases between. This CDR3 spans 13 amino acids. CDR1 SQVTM and CDR2 ANQGSEA come from the germline V gene. CDR3 bases: TGCAGCGTGCCGGGACTGATGGTGGAGACCCAGTACTTC. This sequence encodes CSVPGLMVETQYF.

This clonotype was detected only a few times. The chain combines TRBV28 with TRBJ2-1, with 11 bases lining up with TRBD2. The CDR3 covers 15 residues. Germline V lookup: CDR1 MDHEN, CDR2 SYDVKM. V lost 5 bases and J lost 14; bases outside the gene matches: 14. The CDR3 region has the DNA TGTGCCAGCAGTATCGGGACTAGCGGAAACCCAAGGGAGTTCTTC. It codes for CASSIGTSGNPREFF.

The chain is built from TRBV5-1 and TRBJ2-5, with no clear D. The last part of the DNA fits TRBJ2-1 better; the J call may be wrong. This CDR3 is built from 12 residues. Germline CDR1 SGHRS, CDR2 YFSETQ. The CDR3: CASQQSWNEQFF. CDR3 nucleotide sequence: TGCGCCAGCCAACAATCCTGGAATGAGCAGTTCTTC.

The V call is TRBV24-1, the J call TRBJ2-1; D may match TRBD1 or TRBD2 (5 bases each). Trimming shortened V by 5 bases and J by 0 bases, and 7 bases separated the two germline ends. Germline V gene lookup returns CDR1 KGHDR and CDR2 SFDVKD. This CDR3 contains 14 residues. Here the CDR3 DNA reads TGTGCCACCAGTGTCGGGGCCTCCTACAATGAGCAGTTCTTC. It yields the protein CATSVGASYNEQFF.

This chain uses TRBV12-3 or TRBV12-4 with TRBJ2-5; 8 bases are a match to TRBD1. The CDR3 totals 14 residues. J lost 5 bases, V lost 5 bases, and 7 bases had no gene match. The CDR3 is CASSKTGVYETQYF. The CDR3 DNA reads TGTGCCAGCAGTAAGACAGGGGTTTACGAGACCCAGTACTTC.

Only a few counts were recorded for this clonotype. The chain employs TRBV12-3 or TRBV12-4 and TRBJ1-2; 9 bases match TRBD1. The V and J ends lost 5 bases and 9 bases, in that order; junction bases with no gene match: 4. This CDR3 region has 12 residues. The CDR3 DNA reads as TGTGCCAGCAGTAGCGGACAGGGGCGCTACACCTTC. Protein sequence: CASSSGQGRYTF.